One and the same sample provided the 21 T cell receptor beta chains below, sequenced in a study of cytomegalovirus exposure and HLA in healthy donors. PCR involved 60 Vbeta and 13 Jbeta primers. The data were produced by immunoSEQ multiplex PCR, yet TCRdb's version contains in-frame clones alone and is incomplete. The table shows around 190,000 clones, with around 90% occurring only once. Sequencing used PBMCs. All receptors come from a boy between 2 and 10 years old in good health and CMV-seronegative.

This chain links TRBV5-4 with TRBJ1-1, with TRBD1 matching over 7 bases. The CDR3 has 13 residues. Trimming at V came to 3 bases and at J to 4 bases, leaving 3 bases not matched to a gene. Germline CDR1 is SGHNT and CDR2 is YYREEE (reference sequence). CDR3 sequence: CASSWAGGTEAFF. CDR3 in DNA: TGTGCCAGCAGCTGGGCAGGGGGCACTGAAGCTTTCTTT.

This clone showed up just a few times. The V gene is TRBV10-2, the J gene TRBJ2-6; 8 nucleotides agree with TRBD1. Germline-derived CDR1 and CDR2 are WSHSY and SAAADI. This CDR3 region has 15 residues. Trimming removed 6 bases from V and 4 bases from J; junction bases left unmatched: 5. CDR3 coding DNA: TGCGCCAGCAGCAAGGACAGGGAAGGGGCCAACGTCCTGACTTTC. This codes for CASSKDREGANVLTF.

This clone appeared once. The V call is TRBV5-1, the J call TRBJ2-2; maybe TRBD2 (5 bases). CDR1 is SGHRS and CDR2 is YFSETQ in the germline V gene. Trimming removed 1 base from V and 5 bases from J, with 9 bases in between. This CDR3 is built from 14 residues. In DNA form, the CDR3 reads TGCGCCAGCAGCTTGACACTAGAGACCGGGGAGCTGTTTTTT. Translated, it gives CASSLTLETGELFF. Supplemented by reference TRBV5-1 and TRBJ2-2, the full variable domain reads KAGVTQTPRYLIKTRGQQVTLSCSPISGHRSVSWYQQTPGQGLQFLFEYFSETQRNKGNFPGRFSGRQFSNSRSEMNVSTLELGDSALYLCASSLTLETGELFFGEGSRLTVL.

The rearrangement uses TRBV14 and TRBJ2-3; 10 positions match TRBD1. Per germline, CDR1 SGHDN and CDR2 FVKESK. The CDR3 contains 17 residues. The V and J ends lost 5 bases and 4 bases, in that order; junction bases with no gene match: 12. The CDR3 nucleotides read TGTGCCAGCAGCGACGGAACGGGCGGGACAGGGGCAGATACGCAGTATTTT. Translating it yields CASSDGTGGTGADTQYF.

This chain connects TRBV9 to TRBJ1-1; perhaps TRBD1 as D (5 bases). V was pared by 0 bases and J by 7 bases, with 10 bases between. CDR3 length: 13 residues. The germline gives CDR1 SGDLS, CDR2 YYNGEE. CDR3 sequence (DNA): TGTGCCAGCAGCGTAGAGGTTAGGGGTGAAGCTTTCTTT. Its translation: CASSVEVRGEAFF. The complete variable domain, with remaining parts taken from reference TRBV9 and TRBJ1-1, reads DSGVTQTPKHLITATGQRVTLRCSPRSGDLSVYWYQQSLDQGLQFLIQYYNGEERAKGNILERFSAQQFPDLHSELNLSSLELGDSALYFCASSVEVRGEAFFGQGTRLTVV.

This sequence joins TRBV4-1 and TRBJ2-1; D remains unclear. Germline CDR1 MGHRA, CDR2 YSYEKL. V was cut by 1 base and J by 9 bases, with 7 bases left in between. CDR3 length equals 12 residues. The CDR3: CASSQVNGEQFF. Here the CDR3 DNA reads TGCGCCAGCAGCCAAGTGAACGGTGAGCAGTTCTTC.

The chain combines TRBV2 with TRBJ2-3; 12 bases are a match to TRBD2. The V segment lost 6 bases and the J segment 2 bases; nucleotides outside the gene matches: 6. Germline CDR1 reads SNHLY; CDR2 reads FYNNEI. The CDR3 length is 16 residues. The CDR3 coding sequence is TGTGCCAGCAGCTCGGGACTAGCGGGTATCACAGATACGCAGTATTTT. The encoded protein is CASSSGLAGITDTQYF. The variable domain in full, with the rest retrieved from reference TRBV2 and TRBJ2-3, is EPEVTQTPSHQVTQMGQEVILRCVPISNHLYFYWYRQILGQKVEFLVSFYNNEISEKSEIFDDQFSVERPDGSNFTLKIRSTKLEDSAMYFCASSSGLAGITDTQYFGPGTRLTVL.

The chain uses TRBV7-9 and TRBJ1-5; 9 bases match TRBD1. V lost 1 base to trimming and J lost 5 bases; unmatched junction nucleotides: 3. The germline V gene encodes CDR1 SEHNR and CDR2 FQNEAQ (reference sequence). The CDR3 is 15 residues long. CDR3 coding DNA: TGTGCCAGCAGCTTAGGGACAGGGGAATATCAGCCCCAGCATTTT. Translation gives CASSLGTGEYQPQHF. The entire variable domain, with the rest obtained from reference TRBV7-9 and TRBJ1-5, is as follows: DTGVSQNPRHKITKRGQNVTFRCDPISEHNRLYWYRQTLGQGPEFLTYFQNEAQLEKSRLLSDRFSAERPKGSFSTLEIQRTEQGDSAMYLCASSLGTGEYQPQHFGDGTRLSIL.

This chain joins TRBV5-1 and TRBJ2-7, with 10 nucleotides matching TRBD2. V was pared by 3 bases and J by 2 bases, with 5 bases of the junction left unmatched. The CDR3 has 15 residues. Germline lookup yields CDR1 SGHRS and CDR2 YFSETQ. The CDR3 loop reads CASSSSSGRTYEQYF. As DNA, the CDR3 is TGCGCCAGCAGCTCGAGTAGCGGGAGGACCTACGAGCAGTACTTC.

The V and J genes are TRBV6-4 and TRBJ2-1; 9 bases map to TRBD1. The CDR3 covers 15 residues. Germline V CDR1 and CDR2: MRHNA, SNTAGT. Germline trimming cut 4 bases from V and 7 bases from J; bases unmatched to any gene: 8. The CDR3, as DNA: TGTGCCAGCAGTGGAACAGGGGGCGCGGGAAATGAGCAGTTCTTC. Encoded protein: CASSGTGGAGNEQFF.

This clone was found once. The chain recombines TRBV18 with TRBJ2-5; TRBD1 matches at 10 bases. CDR3 size: 15 residues. Per the germline V gene, CDR1 is KGHSH and CDR2 is LQKENI. Unmatched junction bases numbered 7, after V lost 4 bases and J lost 5 bases. DNA of the CDR3: TGTGCCAGCTCACTACGGACAGGGGGAGTTGAGACCCAGTACTTC. It translates to CASSLRTGGVETQYF.

This rearrangement joins TRBV10-3 to TRBJ2-1, with 7 bases aligning to TRBD1. Trimming cost V 6 bases and J 9 bases; bases outside gene matches: 2. Germline values: CDR1 ENHRY, CDR2 SYGVKD. The CDR3 has 11 residues. The CDR3 protein is CAIRTGREQFF. The DNA of the CDR3 is TGTGCCATCAGGACAGGGCGTGAGCAGTTCTTC.

The genes are TRBV28 and TRBJ1-2; 7 nucleotides agree with TRBD1. After removal of 5 bases from V and 7 bases from J, the junction contained 13 bases not matched to a gene. The CDR3 runs 15 residues. CDR1 is MDHEN, CDR2 SYDVKM, per germline. Written as DNA, the CDR3 is TGTGCCAGCAGTACCCCGACAGGGCTCCGGCGTGGCTACACCTTC. Translation gives CASSTPTGLRRGYTF.

The gene calls are TRBV28 and TRBJ1-2, with D unresolved. Germline assignment: CDR1 MDHEN and CDR2 SYDVKM. The V and J ends lost 3 bases and 0 bases respectively, with 8 bases between them. CDR3 length equals 14 residues. The CDR3 spells CASSFDTSNYGYTF. For the CDR3, the DNA is TGTGCCAGCAGTTTCGACACCTCTAACTATGGCTACACCTTC.

The chain combines TRBV29-1 with TRBJ2-1, with D maybe TRBD2 (5 bases). Deletions cut 3 bases from V and 7 bases from J, with 13 bases between. The CDR3 consists of 13 residues. From germline, CDR1 is SQVTM and CDR2 ANQGSEA. The CDR3 sequence: CSVERPPGNEQFF. DNA for the CDR3: TGCAGCGTTGAGCGACCTCCGGGGAATGAGCAGTTCTTC.

The chain links TRBV30 to TRBJ1-6; 7 bases map to TRBD1. CDR1 GTSNPN and CDR2 SVGIG come from the germline V gene (reference sequence). The CDR3 has 14 residues. The J segment lost 15 bases and the V segment lost 0 bases, leaving 11 bases of the junction unmatched. Here the CDR3 reads CAWSVRQGVQGLHF. The CDR3 bases are TGTGCCTGGAGTGTACGGCAGGGGGTTCAGGGCCTCCACTTT.

The rearrangement uses TRBV4-1 and TRBJ2-1; TRBD1 might be the D (6 bases). V was shortened by 1 base and J by 7 bases, with 35 bases between the two germline ends. CDR3 length: 22 residues. CDR1 is MGHRA, CDR2 YSYEKL, per germline. CDR3 sequence: CASSQAYSDRSPFLDIENEQFF. As DNA, the CDR3 is TGCGCCAGCAGCCAAGCTTATTCCGACAGGTCCCCCTTCCTGGATATTGAAAATGAGCAGTTCTTC.

This clone was counted a few times. The chain carries TRBV6-1 and TRBJ1-5; 7 positions match TRBD1. V dropped 7 bases and J dropped 2; count of bases not matched to a gene: 8. Looked up from germline, CDR1 is MNHNS and CDR2 is SASEGT. CDR3 length equals 15 residues. DNA of the CDR3: TGTGCCAGCACTCAACAGGGGCTGGGCAATCAGCCCCAGCATTTT. This sequence encodes CASTQQGLGNQPQHF.

As for this clone: Other nucleotide sequences from this sample produce the same CDR3. This sequence joins TRBV19 and TRBJ2-7; 15 nucleotides agree with TRBD2. The length of the CDR3 is 16 residues. V dropped 5 bases and J dropped 3; count of bases not matched to a gene: 5. Germline CDR1 is LNHDA and CDR2 is SQIVND (reference sequence). The DNA for the CDR3 is TGTGCCAGTAGTGCAGGACTAGCGGGAGGGTTCTACGAGCAGTACTTC. Protein sequence: CASSAGLAGGFYEQYF.

The chain employs TRBV6-5 and TRBJ2-7, with D perhaps TRBD1 (6 bases). This CDR3 spans 12 amino acids. The V end lost 4 bases, the J end lost 4 bases, and 8 bases lay between the germline ends. Per germline, CDR1 MNHEY and CDR2 SVGAGI. DNA for the CDR3: TGTGCCAGCAGTTCCCAGGGGTACGAGCAGTACTTC. Its translation is CASSSQGYEQYF.

The rearrangement uses TRBV10-3 and TRBJ1-1, with D unresolved. There are 12 residues in the CDR3. V was cut by 5 bases and J by 4 bases, with 8 bases left in between. Germline lookup yields CDR1 ENHRY and CDR2 SYGVKD. This CDR3 is CAISRGFTEAFF. The CDR3 DNA reads TGTGCCATCAGTCGCGGTTTCACTGAAGCTTTCTTT.